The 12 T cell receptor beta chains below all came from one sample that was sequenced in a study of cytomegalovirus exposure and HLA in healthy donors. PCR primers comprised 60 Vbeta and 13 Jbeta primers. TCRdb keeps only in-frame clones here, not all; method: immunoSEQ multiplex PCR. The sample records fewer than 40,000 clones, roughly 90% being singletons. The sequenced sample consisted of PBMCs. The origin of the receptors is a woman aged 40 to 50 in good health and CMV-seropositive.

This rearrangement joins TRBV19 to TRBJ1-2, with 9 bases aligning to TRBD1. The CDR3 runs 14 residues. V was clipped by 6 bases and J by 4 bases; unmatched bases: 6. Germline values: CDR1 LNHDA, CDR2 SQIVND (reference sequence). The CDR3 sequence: CASRMTGGSYGYTF. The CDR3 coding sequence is TGTGCCAGTAGGATGACAGGGGGGAGCTATGGCTACACCTTC.

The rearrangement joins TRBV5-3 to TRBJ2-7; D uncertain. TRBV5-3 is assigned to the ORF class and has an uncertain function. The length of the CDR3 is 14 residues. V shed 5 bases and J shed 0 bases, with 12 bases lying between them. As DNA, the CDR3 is TGTGCCAGAAGTCTGCAGAGGAGCTCCTACGAGCAGTACTTC. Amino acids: CARSLQRSSYEQYF.

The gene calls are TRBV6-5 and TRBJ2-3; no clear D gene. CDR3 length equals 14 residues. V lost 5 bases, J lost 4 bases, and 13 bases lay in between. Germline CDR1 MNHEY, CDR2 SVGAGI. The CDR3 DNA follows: TGTGCCAGCAGTCCGGGTGGCCCAGCAGATACGCAGTATTTT. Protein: CASSPGGPADTQYF.

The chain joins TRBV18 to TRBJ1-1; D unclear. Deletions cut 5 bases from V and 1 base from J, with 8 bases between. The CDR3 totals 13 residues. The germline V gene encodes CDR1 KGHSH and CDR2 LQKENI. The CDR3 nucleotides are TGTGCCAGCTCAGCCGGGGAGAACACTGAAGCTTTCTTT. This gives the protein CASSAGENTEAFF.

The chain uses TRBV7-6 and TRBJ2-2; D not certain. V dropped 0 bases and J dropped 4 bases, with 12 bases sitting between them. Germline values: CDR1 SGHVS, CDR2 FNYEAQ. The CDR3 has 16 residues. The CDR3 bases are TGTGCCAGCAGCTTAGCGCGCAGAGGCAGCACCGGGGAGCTGTTTTTT. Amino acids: CASSLARRGSTGELFF. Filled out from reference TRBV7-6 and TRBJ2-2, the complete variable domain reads GAGVSQSPRYKVTKRGQDVALRCDPISGHVSLYWYRQALGQGPEFLTYFNYEAQQDKSGLPNDRFSAERPEGSISTLTIQRTEQRDSAMYRCASSLARRGSTGELFFGEGSRLTVL.

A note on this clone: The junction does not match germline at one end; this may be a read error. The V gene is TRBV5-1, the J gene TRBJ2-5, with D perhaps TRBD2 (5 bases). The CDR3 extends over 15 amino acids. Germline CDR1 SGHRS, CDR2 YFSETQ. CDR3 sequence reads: CASSPEGLYQETQYF. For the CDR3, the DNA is TGCGCCAGCAGCCCCGAAGGACTGTACCAGGAGACCCAGTACTTC. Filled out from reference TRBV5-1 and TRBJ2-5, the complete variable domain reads KAGVTQTPRYLIKTRGQQVTLSCSPISGHRSVSWYQQTPGQGLQFLFEYFSETQRNKGNFPGRFSGRQFSNSRSEMNVSTLELGDSALYLCASSPEGLYQETQYFGPGTRLLVL.

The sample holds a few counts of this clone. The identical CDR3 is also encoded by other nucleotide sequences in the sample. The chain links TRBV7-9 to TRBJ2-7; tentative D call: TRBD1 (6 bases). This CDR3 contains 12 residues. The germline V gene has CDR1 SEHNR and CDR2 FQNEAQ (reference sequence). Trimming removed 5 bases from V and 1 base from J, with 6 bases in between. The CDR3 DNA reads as TGTGCCAGCAGCCAGGGGTCCTACGAGCAGTACTTC. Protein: CASSQGSYEQYF.

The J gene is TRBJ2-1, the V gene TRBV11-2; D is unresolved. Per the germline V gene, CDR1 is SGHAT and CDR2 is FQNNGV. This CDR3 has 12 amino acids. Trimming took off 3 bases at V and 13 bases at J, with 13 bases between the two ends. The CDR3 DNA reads TGTGCCAGCAGCTTCGAGCGCACCTTCCAGTTCTTC. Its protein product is CASSFERTFQFF.

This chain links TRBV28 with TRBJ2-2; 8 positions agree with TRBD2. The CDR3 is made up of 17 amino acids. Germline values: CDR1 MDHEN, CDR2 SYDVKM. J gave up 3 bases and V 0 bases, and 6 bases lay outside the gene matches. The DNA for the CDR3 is TGTGCCAGCAGTTTATGGTCGGGGGGGCGTCACACCGGGGAGCTGTTTTTT. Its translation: CASSLWSGGRHTGELFF.

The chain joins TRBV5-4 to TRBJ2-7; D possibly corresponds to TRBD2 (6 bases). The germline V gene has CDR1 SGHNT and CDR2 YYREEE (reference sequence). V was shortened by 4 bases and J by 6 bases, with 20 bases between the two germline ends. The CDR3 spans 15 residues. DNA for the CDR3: TGTGCCAGCAGCCCGGGCCGGGGGAGCCTAAGCGAGCAGTACTTC. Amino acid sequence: CASSPGRGSLSEQYF.

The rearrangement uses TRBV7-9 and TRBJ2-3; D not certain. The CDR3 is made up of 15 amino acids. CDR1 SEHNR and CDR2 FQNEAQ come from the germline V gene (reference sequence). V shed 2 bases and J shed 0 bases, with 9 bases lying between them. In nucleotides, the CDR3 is TGTGCCAGCAGCTTACCTTACGCGAGCACAGATACGCAGTATTTT. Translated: CASSLPYASTDTQYF. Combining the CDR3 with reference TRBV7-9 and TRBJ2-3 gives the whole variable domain DTGVSQNPRHKITKRGQNVTFRCDPISEHNRLYWYRQTLGQGPEFLTYFQNEAQLEKSRLLSDRFSAERPKGSFSTLEIQRTEQGDSAMYLCASSLPYASTDTQYFGPGTRLTVL.

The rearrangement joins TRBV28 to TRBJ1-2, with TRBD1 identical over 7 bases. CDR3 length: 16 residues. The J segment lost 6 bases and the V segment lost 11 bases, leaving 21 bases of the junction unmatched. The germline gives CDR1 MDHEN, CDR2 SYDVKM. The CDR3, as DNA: TGTGCCGCCCCGTGGGGACAGAATACTTTTTTTGATGGCTACACCTTC. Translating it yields CAAPWGQNTFFDGYTF.